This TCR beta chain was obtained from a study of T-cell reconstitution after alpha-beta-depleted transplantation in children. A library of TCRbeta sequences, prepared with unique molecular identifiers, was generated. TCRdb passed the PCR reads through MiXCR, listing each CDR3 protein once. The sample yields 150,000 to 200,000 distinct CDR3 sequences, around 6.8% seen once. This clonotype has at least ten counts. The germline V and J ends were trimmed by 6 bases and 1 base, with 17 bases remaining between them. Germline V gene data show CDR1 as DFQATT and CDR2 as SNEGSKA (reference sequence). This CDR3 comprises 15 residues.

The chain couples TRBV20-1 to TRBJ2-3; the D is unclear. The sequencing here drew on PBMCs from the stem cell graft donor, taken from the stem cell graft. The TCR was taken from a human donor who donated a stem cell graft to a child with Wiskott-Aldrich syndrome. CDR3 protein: CSAPDQPPGTDTQYF. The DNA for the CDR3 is TGCAGTGCCCCCGACCAGCCCCCTGGCACAGATACGCAGTATTTT.